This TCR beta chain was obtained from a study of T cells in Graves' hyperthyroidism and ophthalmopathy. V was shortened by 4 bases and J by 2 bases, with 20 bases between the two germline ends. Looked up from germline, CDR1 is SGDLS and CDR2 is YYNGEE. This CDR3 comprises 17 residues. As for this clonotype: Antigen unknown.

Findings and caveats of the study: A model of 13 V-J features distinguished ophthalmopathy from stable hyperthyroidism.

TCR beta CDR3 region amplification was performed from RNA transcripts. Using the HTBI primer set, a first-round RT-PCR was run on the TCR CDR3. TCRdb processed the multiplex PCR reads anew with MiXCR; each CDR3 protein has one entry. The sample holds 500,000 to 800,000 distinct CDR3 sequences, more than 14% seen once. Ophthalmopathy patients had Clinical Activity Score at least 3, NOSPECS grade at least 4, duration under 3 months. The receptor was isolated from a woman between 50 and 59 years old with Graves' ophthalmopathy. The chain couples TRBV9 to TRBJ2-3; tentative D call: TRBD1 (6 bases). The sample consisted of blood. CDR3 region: CASSWETGSDTTDTQYF. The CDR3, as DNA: TGTGCCAGCAGCTGGGAAACAGGGTCGGACACCACAGATACGCAGTATTTT.